This T cell receptor beta chain stems from a study of cytomegalovirus exposure and HLA in healthy donors. As for the study in general: Some 85 million unique TCRs, all from HLA-typed donors, were included in an early release of the data. Study-wide points: In a later analysis, specific HLA alleles were associated with approximately 17,000 TCR beta sequences at a 0.05 false discovery rate.

Germline V CDR1 and CDR2: MNHEY, SVGAGI. V shed 4 bases and J shed 4 bases, with 16 bases lying between them. The length of the CDR3 is 15 residues. These donors, healthy bone marrow donors, were studied. With regard to this clone: Its target is unknown.

Use of 60 Vbeta and 13 Jbeta primers characterized the PCR. Study processing details: Tens of millions of unique TCR beta chains, roughly 12 million shared, were counted in a later analysis. Here immunoSEQ multiplex PCR was the method, and the copy in TCRdb shows in-frame clones only, minus some. The V and J calls and clone size are taken from that table; D and trimming were inferred from the DNA. This table has 200,000 or so clones, roughly 85% appearing once. Material for sequencing was PBMCs. The receptor's source is a man aged 18 to 30 in good health and CMV-seronegative. The rearrangement uses TRBV6-5 and TRBJ1-2; D is ambiguous. CDR3 in DNA: TGTGCCAGCAGTTCCCCCGAAGCGGGCGGCTATGGCTACACCTTC. It yields the protein CASSSPEAGGYGYTF.